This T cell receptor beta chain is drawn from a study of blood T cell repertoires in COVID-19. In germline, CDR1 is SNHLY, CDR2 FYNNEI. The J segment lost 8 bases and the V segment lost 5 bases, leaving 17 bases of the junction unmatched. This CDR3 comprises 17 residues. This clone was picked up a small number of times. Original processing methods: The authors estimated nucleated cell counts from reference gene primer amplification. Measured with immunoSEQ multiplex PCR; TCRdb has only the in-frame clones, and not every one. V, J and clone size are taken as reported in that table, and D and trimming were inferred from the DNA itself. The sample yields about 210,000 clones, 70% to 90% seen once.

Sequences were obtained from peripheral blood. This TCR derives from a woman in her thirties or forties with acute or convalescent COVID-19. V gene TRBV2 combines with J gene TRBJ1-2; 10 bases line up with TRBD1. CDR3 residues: CASSQGTGAIRRNGYTF. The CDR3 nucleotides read TGTGCCAGCAGTCAAGGGACAGGGGCCATCCGGCGGAACGGCTACACCTTC.